This TCR beta chain was observed in a study of OX40 agonist ivuxolimab in advanced cancers. Findings and caveats of the study: Among T cells, CD8+ cells averaged more expanded clones than CD4+ cells.

This clone has just a few counts. As yet, its antigen is unknown. Looked up from germline, CDR1 is LNHNV and CDR2 is YYDKDF (reference sequence). V lost 1 base to trimming and J lost 2 bases; unmatched junction nucleotides: 12. The CDR3 length is 20 residues. Sequencing used immunoSEQ multiplex PCR; TCRdb keeps in-frame clones, though not all of them. The sample yields about 19,000 clones, around four fifths seen once. The chain couples TRBV15 to TRBJ2-3, with 13 nucleotides matching TRBD2. Sequencing used CD4+ or CD8+ T cells sorted from blood, obtained in a trial of the OX40 agonist ivuxolimab. This TCR was recovered from an adult with an advanced solid tumor such as melanoma, head and neck, liver or kidney cancer. The CDR3 loop reads CATSRAGIIGLAGVTDTQYF. CDR3 sequence (DNA): TGTGCCACCAGCAGAGCAGGGATTATTGGACTAGCGGGAGTCACAGATACGCAGTATTTT.